Listed below are T cell receptor beta chains from one sample, sequenced in a study of T cells in Graves' hyperthyroidism and ophthalmopathy. TCRdb re-called the multiplex PCR reads through MiXCR, storing one row per CDR3 protein. The sample yields some 600,000 distinct CDR3 sequences, 46% seen once. What was sequenced was peripheral blood or thyroid tissue (not recorded which). The source of these receptors is a young woman with Graves' hyperthyroidism. The CDR3 runs from the conserved cysteine through the conserved F or W. The order of the fields is J gene, clone size, V gene, D gene, CDR3 DNA, CDR3 protein. D genes are given only for firm matches. Clone size, where shown, is once, few, many, or a class for clones that have expanded.

j_gene: TRBJ1-6; abundance: NA; v_gene: TRBV2; d_gene: NA; CDR3nt: TGTGCCAGCAGTTTCACCGCAGGGATGGCACCCCTCCACTTT; CDR3aa: CASSFTAGMAPLHF
j_gene: TRBJ2-7; abundance: NA; v_gene: TRBV14; d_gene: TRBD2; CDR3nt: TGTGCCAGCACTCAATCGGGGGGGGCCCTCTACGAGCAGTACTTC; CDR3aa: CASTQSGGALYEQYF
j_gene: TRBJ1-6; abundance: few; v_gene: TRBV20-1; d_gene: NA; CDR3nt: TGCAGTGCTAGGGGACCAAATAATTCACCCCTCCACTTT; CDR3aa: CSARGPNNSPLHF
j_gene: TRBJ2-2; abundance: few; v_gene: TRBV7-9; d_gene: NA; CDR3nt: TGTGCCAGCAGCTTATTGACGACGTCCGGGGAGCTGTTTTTT; CDR3aa: CASSLLTTSGELFF
j_gene: TRBJ1-4; abundance: many; v_gene: TRBV29-1; d_gene: NA; CDR3nt: TGCAGCGTTTGGGGAGCAACTAATGAAAAACTGTTTTTT; CDR3aa: CSVWGATNEKLFF
j_gene: TRBJ2-5; abundance: once; v_gene: TRBV29-1; d_gene: NA; CDR3nt: TGCAGCCCGTTCGGACGGGAGACCCAGTACTTC; CDR3aa: CSPFGRETQYF
j_gene: TRBJ2-7; abundance: NA; v_gene: TRBV2; d_gene: NA; CDR3nt: TGTGCCAGCAGTGTTCGGGGTCCCTCCTACGAGCAGTACTTC; CDR3aa: CASSVRGPSYEQYF
j_gene: TRBJ1-2; abundance: NA; v_gene: TRBV5-4; d_gene: NA; CDR3nt: TGTGCCAGCAGCTTGGGACGGAATAGTTATGGCTACACCTTC; CDR3aa: CASSLGRNSYGYTF
j_gene: TRBJ2-5; abundance: few; v_gene: TRBV20-1; d_gene: NA; CDR3nt: TGCAGTGCTAGAGCTCCCGCTCCCCAAGAGACCCAGTACTTC; CDR3aa: CSARAPAPQETQYF
j_gene: TRBJ2-7; abundance: NA; v_gene: TRBV25-1; d_gene: NA; CDR3nt: TGTGCCAGCAGCTTAATCTGGGGTCACGACTACGAGCAGTACTTC; CDR3aa: CASSLIWGHDYEQYF
j_gene: TRBJ2-7; abundance: NA; v_gene: TRBV29-1; d_gene: NA; CDR3nt: TGCAGCGTTGAAGGGCAGGGTCCCTACGAGCAGTACTTC; CDR3aa: CSVEGQGPYEQYF